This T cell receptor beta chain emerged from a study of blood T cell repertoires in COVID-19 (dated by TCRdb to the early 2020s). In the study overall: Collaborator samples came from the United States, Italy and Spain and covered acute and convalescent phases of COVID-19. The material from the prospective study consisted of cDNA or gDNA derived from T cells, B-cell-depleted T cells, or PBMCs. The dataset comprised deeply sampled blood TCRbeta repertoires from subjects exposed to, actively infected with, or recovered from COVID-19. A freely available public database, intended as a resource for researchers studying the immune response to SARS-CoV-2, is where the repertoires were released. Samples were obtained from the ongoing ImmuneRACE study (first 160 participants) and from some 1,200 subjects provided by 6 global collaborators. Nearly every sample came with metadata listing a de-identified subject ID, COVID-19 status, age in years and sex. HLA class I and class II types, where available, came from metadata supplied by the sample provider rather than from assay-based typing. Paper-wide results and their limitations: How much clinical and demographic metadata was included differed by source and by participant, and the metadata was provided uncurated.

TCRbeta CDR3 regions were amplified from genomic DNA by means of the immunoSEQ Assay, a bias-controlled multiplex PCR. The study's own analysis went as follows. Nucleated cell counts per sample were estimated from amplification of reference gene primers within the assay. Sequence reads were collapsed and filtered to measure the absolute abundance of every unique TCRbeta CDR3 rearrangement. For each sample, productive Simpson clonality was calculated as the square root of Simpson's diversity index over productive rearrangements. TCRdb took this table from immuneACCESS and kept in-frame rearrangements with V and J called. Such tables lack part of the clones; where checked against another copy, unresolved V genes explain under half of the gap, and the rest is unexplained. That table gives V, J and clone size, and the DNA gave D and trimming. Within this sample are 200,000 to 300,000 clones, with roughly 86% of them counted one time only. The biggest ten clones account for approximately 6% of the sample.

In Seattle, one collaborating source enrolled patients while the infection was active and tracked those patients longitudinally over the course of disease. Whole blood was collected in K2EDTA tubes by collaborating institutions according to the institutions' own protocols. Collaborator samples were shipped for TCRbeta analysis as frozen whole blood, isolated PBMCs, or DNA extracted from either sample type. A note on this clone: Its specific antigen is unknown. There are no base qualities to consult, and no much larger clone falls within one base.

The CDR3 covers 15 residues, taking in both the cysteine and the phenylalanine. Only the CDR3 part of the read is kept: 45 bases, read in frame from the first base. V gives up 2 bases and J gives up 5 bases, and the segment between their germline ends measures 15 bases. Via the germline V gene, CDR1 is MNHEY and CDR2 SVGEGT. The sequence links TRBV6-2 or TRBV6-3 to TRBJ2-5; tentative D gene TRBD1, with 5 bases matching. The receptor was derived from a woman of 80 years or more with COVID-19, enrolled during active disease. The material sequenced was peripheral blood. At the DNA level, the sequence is TGTGCCAGCAGTTACGGTGGAAGGGGCATGGAGACCCAGTACTTC. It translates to CASSYGGRGMETQYF.